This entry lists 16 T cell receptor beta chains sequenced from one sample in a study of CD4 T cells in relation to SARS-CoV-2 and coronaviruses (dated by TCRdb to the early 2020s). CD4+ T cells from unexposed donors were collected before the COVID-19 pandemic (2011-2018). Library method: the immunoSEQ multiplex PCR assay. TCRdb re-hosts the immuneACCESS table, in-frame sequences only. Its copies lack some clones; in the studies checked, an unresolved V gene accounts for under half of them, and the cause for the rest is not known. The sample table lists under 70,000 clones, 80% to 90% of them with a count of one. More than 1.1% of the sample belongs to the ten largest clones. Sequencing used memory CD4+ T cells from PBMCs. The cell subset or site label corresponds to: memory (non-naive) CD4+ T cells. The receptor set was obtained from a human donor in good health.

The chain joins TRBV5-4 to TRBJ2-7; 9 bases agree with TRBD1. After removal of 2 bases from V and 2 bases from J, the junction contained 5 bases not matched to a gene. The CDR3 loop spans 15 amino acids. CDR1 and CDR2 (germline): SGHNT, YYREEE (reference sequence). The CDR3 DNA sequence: TGTGCCAGCAGCTTAAAACAGGGGGCTACCTACGAGCAGTACTTC. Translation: CASSLKQGATYEQYF.

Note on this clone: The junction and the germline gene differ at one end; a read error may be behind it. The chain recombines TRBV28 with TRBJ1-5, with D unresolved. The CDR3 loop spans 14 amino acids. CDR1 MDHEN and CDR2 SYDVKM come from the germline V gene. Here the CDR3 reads CASNLYENSGSQHF. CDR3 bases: TGTGCCAGCAATTTATATGAGAATAGTGGTTCCCAGCATTTT.

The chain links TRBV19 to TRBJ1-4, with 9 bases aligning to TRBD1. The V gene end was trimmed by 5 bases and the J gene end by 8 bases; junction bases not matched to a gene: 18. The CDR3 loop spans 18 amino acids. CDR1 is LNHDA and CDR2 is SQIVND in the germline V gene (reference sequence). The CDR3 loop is CASSPGTGSPNAFEKLFF. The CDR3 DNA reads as TGTGCCAGTAGTCCCGGGACAGGGAGCCCCAACGCCTTCGAAAAACTGTTTTTT.

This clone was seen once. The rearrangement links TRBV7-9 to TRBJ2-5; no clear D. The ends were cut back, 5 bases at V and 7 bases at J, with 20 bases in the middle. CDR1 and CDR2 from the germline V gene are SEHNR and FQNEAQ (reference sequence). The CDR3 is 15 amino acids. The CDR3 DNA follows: TGTGCCAGCAGCCCCGACAATCCGCCGGCAGGGACCCAGTACTTC. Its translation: CASSPDNPPAGTQYF.

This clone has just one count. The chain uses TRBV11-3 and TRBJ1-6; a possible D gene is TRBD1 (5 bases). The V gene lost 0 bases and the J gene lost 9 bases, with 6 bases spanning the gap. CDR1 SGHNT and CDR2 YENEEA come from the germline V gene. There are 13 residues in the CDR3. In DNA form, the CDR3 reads TGTGCCAGCAGCTTAGACGGGACTTCACCCCTCCACTTT. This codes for CASSLDGTSPLHF.

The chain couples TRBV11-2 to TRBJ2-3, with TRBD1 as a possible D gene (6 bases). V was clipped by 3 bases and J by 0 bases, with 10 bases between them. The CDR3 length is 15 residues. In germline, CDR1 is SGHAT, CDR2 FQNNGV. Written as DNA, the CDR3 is TGTGCCAGCAGCTTCACAGGGCCAAGCACAGATACGCAGTATTTT. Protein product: CASSFTGPSTDTQYF.

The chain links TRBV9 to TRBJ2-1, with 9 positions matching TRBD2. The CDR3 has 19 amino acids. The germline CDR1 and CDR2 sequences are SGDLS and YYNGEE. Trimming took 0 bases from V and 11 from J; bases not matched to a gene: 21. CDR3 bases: TGTGCCAGCAGCGTAGGCGGGACTAGCCTGGTAGGCTCCACAATACAGCAGTTCTTC. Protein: CASSVGGTSLVGSTIQQFF.

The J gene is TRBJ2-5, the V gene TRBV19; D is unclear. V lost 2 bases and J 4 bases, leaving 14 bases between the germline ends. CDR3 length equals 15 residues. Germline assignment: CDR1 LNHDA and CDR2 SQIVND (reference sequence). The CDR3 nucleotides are TGTGCCAGTAGTATAATGGCGGTAAAGGGAGAGACCCAGTACTTC. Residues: CASSIMAVKGETQYF.

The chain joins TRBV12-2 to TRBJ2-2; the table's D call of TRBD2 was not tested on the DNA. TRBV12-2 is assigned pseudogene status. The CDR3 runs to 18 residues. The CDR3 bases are TGTGCAAGTCGAGGTGGACTAGCGGGAGATTTGTACACCGGGGAGCTGTTTTTT. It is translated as CASRGGLAGDLYTGELFF.

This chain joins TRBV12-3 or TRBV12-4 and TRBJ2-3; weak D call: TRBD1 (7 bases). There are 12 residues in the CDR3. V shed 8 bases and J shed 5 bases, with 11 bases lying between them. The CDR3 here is CASDREVDTQYF. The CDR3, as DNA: TGTGCCAGCGACAGGGAGGTAGATACGCAGTATTTT.

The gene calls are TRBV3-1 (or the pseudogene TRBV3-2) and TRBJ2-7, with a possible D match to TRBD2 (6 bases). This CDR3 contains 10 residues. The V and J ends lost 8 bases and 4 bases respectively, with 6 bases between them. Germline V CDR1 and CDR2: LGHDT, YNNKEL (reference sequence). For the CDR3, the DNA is TGTGCCAGCGGGGGGTACGAGCAGTACTTC. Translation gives CASGGYEQYF.

CDR3 in amino acids: CASSLAPGPRNEQYF. The CDR3 bases are TGTGCCAGCAGCTTAGCTCCGGGACCCCGAAACGAGCAGTACTTC. V usage is TRBV7-6 and J usage is TRBJ2-7; tentatively, D is TRBD1 or TRBD2 (5 bases each). V lost 0 bases and J 5 bases, leaving 14 bases between the germline ends. The CDR3 has 15 residues. Germline V gene lookup returns CDR1 SGHVS and CDR2 FNYEAQ.

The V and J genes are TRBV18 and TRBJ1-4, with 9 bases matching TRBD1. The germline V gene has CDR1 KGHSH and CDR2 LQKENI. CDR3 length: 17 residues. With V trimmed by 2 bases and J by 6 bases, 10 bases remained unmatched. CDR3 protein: CASSPTSRDRDDEKLFF. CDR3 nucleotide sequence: TGTGCCAGCTCACCAACCTCTCGGGACAGGGATGATGAAAAACTGTTTTTT.

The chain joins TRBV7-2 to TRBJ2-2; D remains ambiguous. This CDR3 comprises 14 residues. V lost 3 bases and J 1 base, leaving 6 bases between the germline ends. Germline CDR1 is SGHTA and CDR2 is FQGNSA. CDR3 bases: TGTGCCAGCAGCTTTTCCGGGAACACCGGGGAGCTGTTTTTT. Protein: CASSFSGNTGELFF.

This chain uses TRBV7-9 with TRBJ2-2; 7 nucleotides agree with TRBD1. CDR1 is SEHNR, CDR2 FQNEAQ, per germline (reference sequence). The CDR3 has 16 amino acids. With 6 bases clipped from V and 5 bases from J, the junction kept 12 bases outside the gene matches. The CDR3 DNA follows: TGTGCCAGCAGGGATGCCAACAGGGGCTTGACCGGGGAGCTGTTTTTT. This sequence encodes CASRDANRGLTGELFF.

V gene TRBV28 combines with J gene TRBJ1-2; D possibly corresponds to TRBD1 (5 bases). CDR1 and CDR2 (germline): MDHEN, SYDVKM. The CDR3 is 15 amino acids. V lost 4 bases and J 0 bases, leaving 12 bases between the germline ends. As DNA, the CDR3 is TGTGCCAGCAGTTCTCCAGGGCGAGCTAACTATGGCTACACCTTC. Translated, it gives CASSSPGRANYGYTF.